This is a list of T cell receptor beta chains from one sample in a study of OX40 agonist ivuxolimab in advanced cancers. Clones were read by immunoSEQ multiplex PCR, and TCRdb kept only the in-frame ones, dropping some. This sample has thousands of clones; around three quarters occur once, and the top ten carry 25% to 30%. Sequences were derived from CD4+ or CD8+ T cells sorted from blood, sampled in a trial of the OX40 agonist ivuxolimab. These TCRs come from an adult with an advanced solid tumor such as melanoma, head and neck, liver or kidney cancer. CDR3s include the opening cysteine and the closing phenylalanine or tryptophan. Each record gives: V gene, clone size, J gene, D gene, CDR3 DNA, CDR3 protein. A D gene is named only where the DNA matches it firmly. Clone size, where shown, is once, few, many, or a class for clones that have expanded.

v_call: TRBV9; clone_size: -; j_call: TRBJ2-2; d_call: -; cdr3_nt: TGTGCCAGCAGCGACAGGACCGGGGAGCTGTTTTTT; cdr3_aa: CASSDRTGELFF
v_call: TRBV7-3; clone_size: -; j_call: TRBJ2-3; d_call: TRBD2; cdr3_nt: TGTGCCAGCAGCCCCGGGGGGGTGGGAGATACGCAGTATTTT; cdr3_aa: CASSPGGVGDTQYF
v_call: TRBV5-1; clone_size: -; j_call: TRBJ1-2; d_call: -; cdr3_nt: TGCGCCAGCAGCTTAACAGGCTCCACCCTAGCTAACTATGGCTACACCTTC; cdr3_aa: CASSLTGSTLANYGYTF
v_call: TRBV11-3; clone_size: few; j_call: TRBJ2-1; d_call: -; cdr3_nt: TGTGCCAGCAGCTTAGGACGGACCAATGAGCAGTTCTTC; cdr3_aa: CASSLGRTNEQFF
v_call: TRBV6-5; clone_size: -; j_call: TRBJ2-1; d_call: -; cdr3_nt: TGTGCCAGCAGTTACACCCGGAGAACCTCCTACAATGAGCAGTTCTTC; cdr3_aa: CASSYTRRTSYNEQFF
v_call: TRBV27; clone_size: -; j_call: TRBJ2-3; d_call: -; cdr3_nt: TGTGCCAGCAGTTGGCAGGGCACAGATACGCAGTATTTT; cdr3_aa: CASSWQGTDTQYF
v_call: TRBV6-4; clone_size: -; j_call: TRBJ1-1; d_call: TRBD1; cdr3_nt: TGTGCCAGCAGAGAGGGGGCTGAGTACACTGAAGCTTTCTTT; cdr3_aa: CASREGAEYTEAFF
v_call: TRBV29-1; clone_size: once; j_call: TRBJ2-7; d_call: -; cdr3_nt: TGCAGCGTTGACAGGGGTAACTACGAGCAGTACTTC; cdr3_aa: CSVDRGNYEQYF
v_call: TRBV28; clone_size: once; j_call: TRBJ1-2; d_call: -; cdr3_nt: TGTGCCAGCAGTCCAGGGCCGGTCTATGGCTACACCTTC; cdr3_aa: CASSPGPVYGYTF
v_call: TRBV7-6; clone_size: few; j_call: TRBJ1-1; d_call: -; cdr3_nt: TGTGCCAGCAGCCTCACCCGGGGAACTGAAGCTTTCTTT; cdr3_aa: CASSLTRGTEAFF
v_call: TRBV28; clone_size: -; j_call: TRBJ2-7; d_call: -; cdr3_nt: TGTGCCAGCAGTTTTGGGAGTCTGTACTTC; cdr3_aa: CASSFGSLYF
v_call: TRBV4-3; clone_size: -; j_call: TRBJ2-2; d_call: -; cdr3_nt: TGCGCCAGCAGCCAAGATCGCAGGGGAAACACCGGGGAGCTGTTTTTT; cdr3_aa: CASSQDRRGNTGELFF
v_call: TRBV6-5; clone_size: -; j_call: TRBJ1-1; d_call: -; cdr3_nt: TGTGCCAGCATGAAGGGTAATGAAGCTTTCTTT; cdr3_aa: CASMKGNEAFF
v_call: TRBV9; clone_size: once; j_call: TRBJ2-2; d_call: TRBD1; cdr3_nt: TGTGCCAGCAGCGTCCCGAGACAGGGAATAAACACCGGGGAGCTGTTTTTT; cdr3_aa: CASSVPRQGINTGELFF
v_call: TRBV5-1; clone_size: once; j_call: TRBJ2-2; d_call: -; cdr3_nt: TGCGCCAGCAGCTTGGAGGCACCCGGGGAGCTGTTTTTT; cdr3_aa: CASSLEAPGELFF
v_call: TRBV2; clone_size: -; j_call: TRBJ2-5; d_call: -; cdr3_nt: TGTGCCAGCAGAGAAAGGGAGATTCCCCAGGAGACCCAGTACTTC; cdr3_aa: CASREREIPQETQYF
v_call: TRBV7-6; clone_size: -; j_call: TRBJ2-5; d_call: TRBD1; cdr3_nt: TGTGCCAGCAGCCCCGGGACAGGGGGGTTTGAGCAGTACTTC; cdr3_aa: CASSPGTGGFEQYF
v_call: TRBV2; clone_size: -; j_call: TRBJ2-1; d_call: -; cdr3_nt: TGTGCCAGCAGTCTAAATAGCGGCAATGAGCAGTTCTTC; cdr3_aa: CASSLNSGNEQFF
v_call: TRBV6-1; clone_size: -; j_call: TRBJ2-7; d_call: TRBD2; cdr3_nt: TGTGCCACCAGGGAGGGCTACGAGCAGTACTTC; cdr3_aa: CATREGYEQYF
v_call: TRBV7-9; clone_size: -; j_call: TRBJ2-3; d_call: -; cdr3_nt: TGTGCCAGCAGCTCTGGAGGGGCGGAGGATACGCAGTATTTT; cdr3_aa: CASSSGGAEDTQYF
v_call: TRBV6-5; clone_size: few; j_call: TRBJ1-2; d_call: -; cdr3_nt: TGTGCCAGCAGGGAAAAGAGGGGCTACACCTTC; cdr3_aa: CASREKRGYTF
v_call: TRBV4-3; clone_size: -; j_call: TRBJ2-7; d_call: -; cdr3_nt: TGCGCCAGCAGCCAAGATCCCCAGGCGACCTACGAGCAGTACTTC; cdr3_aa: CASSQDPQATYEQYF
v_call: TRBV5-1; clone_size: -; j_call: TRBJ2-5; d_call: TRBD1; cdr3_nt: TGCGCCAGCAGCCCGCCAACCGGGACAGGGGTAAAGACCCAGTACTTC; cdr3_aa: CASSPPTGTGVKTQYF
v_call: TRBV6-5; clone_size: -; j_call: TRBJ2-7; d_call: -; cdr3_nt: TGTGCCAGCAGCCCGCTTGGCTACGAGCAGTACTTC; cdr3_aa: CASSPLGYEQYF
v_call: TRBV7-8; clone_size: -; j_call: TRBJ1-2; d_call: -; cdr3_nt: TGTGCCAGCAGCACAGATGGGATCGTGGGCCTTGGGAGCTACACCTTC; cdr3_aa: CASSTDGIVGLGSYTF
v_call: TRBV4-1; clone_size: -; j_call: TRBJ2-1; d_call: TRBD1; cdr3_nt: TGCGCCAGCAGCTATACAGGGGTTGAGCAGTTCTTC; cdr3_aa: CASSYTGVEQFF
v_call: TRBV19; clone_size: -; j_call: TRBJ2-1; d_call: -; cdr3_nt: TGTGCCAGTAGTATGGTTGAGGCCGGTAAATCCTACAATGAGCAGTTCTTC; cdr3_aa: CASSMVEAGKSYNEQFF
v_call: TRBV7-6; clone_size: -; j_call: TRBJ2-1; d_call: -; cdr3_nt: TGTGCCAGCAGCTTAACTACAGGATTTAAACCCCGCCCAAGCTACAATGAGCAGTTCTTC; cdr3_aa: CASSLTTGFKPRPSYNEQFF
v_call: TRBV7-8; clone_size: -; j_call: TRBJ2-5; d_call: -; cdr3_nt: TGTGCCAGCAGCTTAGGGAGCGGGTTGACCCAAGAGACCCAGTACTTC; cdr3_aa: CASSLGSGLTQETQYF
v_call: TRBV2; clone_size: -; j_call: TRBJ2-7; d_call: -; cdr3_nt: TGTGCCAGCGTCCCAGCGGGACAGCCGGGCTACGAGCAGTACTTC; cdr3_aa: CASVPAGQPGYEQYF
v_call: TRBV2; clone_size: medium-sized; j_call: TRBJ1-2; d_call: -; cdr3_nt: TGTGCCAGCACGCCAATGGGTGGCTACACCTTC; cdr3_aa: CASTPMGGYTF
v_call: TRBV7-9; clone_size: -; j_call: TRBJ1-1; d_call: -; cdr3_nt: TGTGCCAGCAGCTTAGGGTACGCTGAAGCTTTCTTT; cdr3_aa: CASSLGYAEAFF
v_call: TRBV27; clone_size: once; j_call: TRBJ1-1; d_call: TRBD1; cdr3_nt: TGTGCCAGCAGACTCGGACAGGGTGGAAACACTGAAGCTTTCTTT; cdr3_aa: CASRLGQGGNTEAFF
v_call: TRBV27; clone_size: -; j_call: TRBJ1-2; d_call: -; cdr3_nt: TGTGCCAGCAGCTTGGGAAGGGCCCAAGGCTACACCTTC; cdr3_aa: CASSLGRAQGYTF
v_call: TRBV6-6; clone_size: once; j_call: TRBJ2-3; d_call: TRBD1; cdr3_nt: TGTGCCAGCAGCCGGGACAGGGGGCTTGCAGATACGCAGTATTTT; cdr3_aa: CASSRDRGLADTQYF
v_call: TRBV28; clone_size: -; j_call: TRBJ2-7; d_call: -; cdr3_nt: TGTGCCAGCAGCTACGCAGTCTACGAGCAGTACTTC; cdr3_aa: CASSYAVYEQYF
v_call: TRBV15; clone_size: -; j_call: TRBJ2-1; d_call: TRBD1; cdr3_nt: TGTGCCACCAGCAGCAGGACAGGGGACTACAATGAGCAGTTCTTC; cdr3_aa: CATSSRTGDYNEQFF
v_call: TRBV7-3; clone_size: once; j_call: TRBJ2-5; d_call: -; cdr3_nt: TGTGCCAGCAGCCCCAGTCTAGCCGGTCATGATAAACAAGAGACCCAGTACTTC; cdr3_aa: CASSPSLAGHDKQETQYF
v_call: TRBV5-5; clone_size: -; j_call: TRBJ1-1; d_call: -; cdr3_nt: TGTGCCAGCAGCTTGGACAGCCGTTTTAACACTGAAGCTTTCTTT; cdr3_aa: CASSLDSRFNTEAFF
v_call: TRBV9; clone_size: -; j_call: TRBJ2-7; d_call: TRBD2; cdr3_nt: TGTGCCAGCAGCCCTAGCGGGCAGGGTTTCGACGAGCAGTACTTC; cdr3_aa: CASSPSGQGFDEQYF
v_call: TRBV4-3; clone_size: -; j_call: TRBJ2-7; d_call: -; cdr3_nt: TGCGCCAGCAGCCAAGATTCATCGACGGTAGCCTACGAGCAGTACTTC; cdr3_aa: CASSQDSSTVAYEQYF
v_call: TRBV6-5; clone_size: -; j_call: TRBJ1-2; d_call: -; cdr3_nt: TGTGCCAGCAGTGCCGGTCCCGACCTCTATGGCTACACCTTC; cdr3_aa: CASSAGPDLYGYTF
v_call: TRBV7-9; clone_size: few; j_call: TRBJ2-7; d_call: TRBD2; cdr3_nt: TGTGCCAGCAGCTTCGGGACCGGGAGGGCCGACGAGCAGTACTTC; cdr3_aa: CASSFGTGRADEQYF
v_call: TRBV6-5; clone_size: -; j_call: TRBJ2-1; d_call: -; cdr3_nt: TGTGCCAGCAGTTACACGGGGAATGAGCAGTTCTTC; cdr3_aa: CASSYTGNEQFF
v_call: TRBV6-5; clone_size: -; j_call: TRBJ1-3; d_call: -; cdr3_nt: TGTGCCAGCAGTTACCGGGGTCAAGGAAACACCATATATTTT; cdr3_aa: CASSYRGQGNTIYF